The rows below give T cell receptor beta chains drawn from one sample of a study of blood T cell repertoires in COVID-19. Assay used: immunoSEQ multiplex PCR; TCRdb lists only in-frame clones, some missing. The top ten hold about 1.1% of the sample, which has under 500,000 clones, more than 80% seen once. Sequencing used PBMCs or T cells enriched from blood (not recorded which). These receptors were collected from a man between 25 and 39 years old who had recovered from COVID-19. CDR3s include the opening cysteine and the closing phenylalanine or tryptophan. The D gene is left open where the match is weak. Rows may omit the clone size; those that give it use once, few, many or a size class.

j_gene,v_gene,d_gene,abundance,CDR3aa,CDR3nt
TRBJ1-4,TRBV3-1/TRBV3-2,NA,NA,CASSQLRTANEKLFF,TGTGCCAGCAGCCAGCTCAGGACAGCTAATGAAAAACTGTTTTTT
TRBJ2-5,TRBV9,NA,NA,CASSVEPDGEETQYF,TGTGCCAGCAGCGTAGAACCGGACGGGGAAGAGACCCAGTACTTC
TRBJ2-7,TRBV29-1,NA,NA,CSVSPARGEQYF,TGCAGCGTTTCCCCCGCCAGGGGCGAGCAGTACTTC
TRBJ1-2,TRBV5-1,NA,few,CASSPDNGYGYTF,TGCGCCAGCAGCCCGGACAATGGCTATGGCTACACCTTC
TRBJ2-4,TRBV19,TRBD1,NA,CASSRGQGENIQYF,TGTGCCAGTAGTCGGGGACAGGGAGAAAACATTCAGTACTTC
TRBJ2-2,TRBV14,NA,NA,CASSYRAGELFF,TGTGCCAGCAGCTACAGGGCCGGGGAGCTGTTTTTT
TRBJ1-2,TRBV18,TRBD1,NA,CASSLGQGDYGYTF,TGTGCCAGCTCACTTGGACAGGGAGACTATGGCTACACCTTC
TRBJ1-1,TRBV9,NA,NA,CASSVVVGKWGQNTEAFF,TGTGCCAGCAGCGTAGTAGTGGGAAAGTGGGGGCAAAACACTGAAGCTTTCTTT
TRBJ2-1,TRBV24-1,TRBD2,NA,CATSLTGTSGNNEQFF,TGTGCCACCAGTTTAACCGGGACTAGCGGAAACAATGAGCAGTTCTTC
TRBJ2-1,TRBV12-3/TRBV12-4,TRBD2,NA,CASSGLAGGLFF,TGTGCCAGCAGTGGACTAGCGGGAGGTTTGTTCTTC
TRBJ2-5,TRBV3-1/TRBV3-2,TRBD2,NA,CASRRGLVGFGTQYF,TGTGCCAGCAGACGGGGACTAGTAGGATTCGGGACCCAGTACTTC
TRBJ2-7,TRBV11-1,TRBD2,NA,CASSFGWTSEYEQYF,TGTGCCAGCAGCTTCGGGTGGACTAGCGAATACGAGCAGTACTTC
TRBJ2-2,TRBV29-1,NA,NA,CSASSGIQTGELFF,TGCAGCGCCAGCTCCGGGATCCAAACCGGGGAGCTGTTTTTT
TRBJ2-6,TRBV28,NA,NA,CASSLTPGSGANVLTF,TGTGCCAGCAGTTTGACCCCGGGGTCTGGGGCCAACGTCCTGACTTTC
TRBJ2-5,TRBV6-1,NA,NA,CASSEAWGEYQETQYF,TGTGCCAGCAGTGAAGCGTGGGGAGAATACCAAGAGACCCAGTACTTC
TRBJ2-5,TRBV7-9,TRBD2,NA,CASSSIAAGGETQYF,TGTGCCAGCAGTTCAATAGCAGCGGGAGGAGAGACCCAGTACTTC
TRBJ1-1,TRBV30,NA,NA,CAWSGSQVGGSMNTEAFF,TGTGCCTGGAGTGGAAGTCAGGTAGGTGGATCCATGAACACTGAAGCTTTCTTT
TRBJ2-3,TRBV10-3,TRBD2,NA,CAIQISGRNTDTQYF,TGTGCCATTCAAATTAGCGGGAGGAACACAGATACGCAGTATTTT
TRBJ2-7,TRBV10-3,TRBD2,NA,CAISEYRLAGEDEQYF,TGTGCCATCAGTGAGTACCGACTAGCGGGAGAAGACGAGCAGTACTTC
TRBJ2-7,TRBV29-1,NA,few,CSVENRNTYEQYF,TGCAGCGTTGAGAACAGGAATACCTACGAGCAGTACTTC
TRBJ2-3,TRBV28,NA,NA,CASSQDSRRTDTQYF,TGTGCCAGCAGTCAGGACAGCCGCCGCACAGATACGCAGTATTTT
TRBJ2-5,TRBV5-1,NA,NA,CASSPGTDSWETQYF,TGCGCCAGCAGCCCAGGGACGGACAGTTGGGAGACCCAGTACTTC
TRBJ2-1,TRBV30,NA,NA,CAWSVWGLGQFF,TGTGCCTGGAGTGTATGGGGACTCGGGCAGTTCTTC
TRBJ1-2,TRBV7-9,NA,NA,CASSLGSTVVTSGYTF,TGTGCCAGCAGCTTAGGTTCGACAGTAGTCACGTCGGGCTACACCTTC
TRBJ2-7,TRBV5-5,NA,NA,CASSLAANGEQYF,TGTGCCAGCAGCTTGGCCGCCAACGGGGAGCAGTACTTC
TRBJ1-2,TRBV19,NA,NA,CASSTRAGASNYGYTF,TGTGCCAGTAGTACTAGAGCAGGGGCCTCTAACTATGGCTACACCTTC
TRBJ2-7,TRBV5-6,TRBD1,NA,CASSTGLTGGRFEQYF,TGTGCCAGCAGCACCGGCCTGACAGGGGGTAGATTCGAGCAGTACTTC
TRBJ1-1,TRBV7-3,TRBD1,NA,CASSPGQGWTEAFF,TGTGCCAGCAGCCCCGGACAGGGATGGACTGAAGCTTTCTTT
TRBJ1-3,TRBV5-6,NA,NA,CASSPRQHSSGNTIYF,TGTGCCAGCAGCCCAAGACAGCATTCCTCTGGAAACACCATATATTTT
TRBJ1-3,TRBV9,NA,NA,CASSQDTFSGNTIYF,TGTGCCAGCAGCCAGGACACCTTCTCTGGAAACACCATATATTTT
TRBJ2-7,TRBV30,NA,NA,CAWSVAADSGQYF,TGTGCCTGGAGTGTTGCTGCGGACTCTGGGCAGTACTTC
TRBJ2-7,TRBV27,TRBD2,NA,CASSLLADYEQYF,TGTGCCAGCAGTTTACTAGCGGACTACGAGCAGTACTTC
TRBJ1-2,TRBV19,NA,NA,CASSPLGGIYGYTF,TGTGCCAGTAGTCCCCTTGGGGGGATCTATGGCTACACCTTC
TRBJ2-7,TRBV18,TRBD2,NA,CASSPRGGRAVYEQYF,TGTGCCAGCTCACCACGGGGCGGGAGGGCCGTCTACGAGCAGTACTTC
TRBJ1-1,TRBV30,NA,NA,CAWSVWQGHEAFF,TGTGCCTGGAGTGTGTGGCAGGGACATGAAGCTTTCTTT
TRBJ2-3,TRBV27,NA,once,CASSLIYSADTQYF,TGTGCCAGCAGTTTAATCTACTCCGCAGATACGCAGTATTTT
TRBJ2-1,TRBV12-3/TRBV12-4,NA,NA,CASSLLGRGEQFF,TGTGCCAGCAGCCTCCTGGGGCGAGGTGAGCAGTTCTTC